The 11 T cell receptor beta chains reported below all come from one sample, sequenced in a study of regulatory T cells in long-lasting Graves disease. Time point of the sample: persistent/refractory GD, antithyroid drugs over 5 years with positive TRAb. With RNA extracted from PBMCs as input, the TCR library was made. CDR3 regions were amplified by Arm-PCR using iRepertoire HTBI primers to build TCR beta libraries. In TCRdb, the multiplex PCR reads were re-called with MiXCR into one record per CDR3 protein. The sample lists 700,000 or so distinct CDR3 sequences, around 32% occurring once. Specimen: peripheral blood mononuclear cells (PBMCs), collected when the disease was refractory, from a patient treated with antithyroid drugs. Receptors were obtained from a female donor with Graves disease.

With regard to this clonotype: A much more abundant neighbour one base away suggests this may be a read error. V gene TRBV19 combines with J gene TRBJ1-5; D ambiguous. This CDR3 has 13 amino acids. Per the germline V gene, CDR1 is LNHDA and CDR2 is SQIVND (reference sequence). V lost 7 bases and J lost 3, with 10 bases in between. The CDR3 reads CASTPEVNQPQHF. The CDR3 DNA is TGTGCCAGTACCCCAGAGGTCAATCAGCCCCAGCATTTT. Using reference TRBV19 and TRBJ1-5 for the parts outside the CDR3, the full variable domain is DGGITQSPKYLFRKEGQNVTLSCEQNLNHDAMYWYRQDPGQGLRLIYYSQIVNDFQKGDIAEGYSVSREKKESFPLTVTSAQKNPTAFYLCASTPEVNQPQHFGDGTRLSIL.

The rearrangement links TRBV19 to TRBJ1-1; D perhaps matches TRBD1 (6 bases). Germline V gene data show CDR1 as LNHDA and CDR2 as SQIVND (reference sequence). The CDR3 sequence is 18 residues long. Trimming removed 1 base at V and 0 bases at J, with 18 bases between. CDR3: CASSIAPLLQGMNTEAFF. CDR3 DNA: TGTGCCAGTAGTATAGCACCCCTCTTACAGGGTATGAACACTGAAGCTTTCTTT.

V gene TRBV29-1 combines with J gene TRBJ1-1; TRBD1 matches at 10 bases. This CDR3 is built from 13 residues. CDR1 and CDR2 from the germline V gene are SQVTM and ANQGSEA. Losses at the gene ends were 5 bases for V and 4 bases for J; bases not matched to a gene: 4. CDR3 loop: CSVPRQGATEAFF. The CDR3 DNA is TGCAGCGTTCCCCGACAGGGGGCCACTGAAGCTTTCTTT.

This clonotype was counted between two and nine times. V and J are TRBV19 and TRBJ1-5; tentative D call: TRBD1 (5 bases). CDR1 is LNHDA and CDR2 is SQIVND in the germline V gene (reference sequence). The CDR3 consists of 14 residues. V shed 5 bases and J shed 3 bases, with 11 bases lying between them. In nucleotides, the CDR3 is TGTGCCAGTAGTGGCAGGGATTCCAATCAGCCCCAGCATTTT. Its protein product is CASSGRDSNQPQHF. Drawing the rest from reference TRBV19 and TRBJ1-5, the complete variable domain is DGGITQSPKYLFRKEGQNVTLSCEQNLNHDAMYWYRQDPGQGLRLIYYSQIVNDFQKGDIAEGYSVSREKKESFPLTVTSAQKNPTAFYLCASSGRDSNQPQHFGDGTRLSIL.

This clonotype was detected only a few times. The chain employs TRBV11-2 and TRBJ1-1; D is unresolved. Trimming cost V 5 bases and J 2 bases, with 12 bases left between them. Germline CDR1 reads SGHAT; CDR2 reads FQNNGV. This CDR3 is built from 14 residues. The CDR3 loop is CASSPRNRNTEAFF. CDR3 sequence (DNA): TGTGCCAGCAGCCCCCGAAACAGAAACACTGAAGCTTTCTTT.

This clonotype was picked up many times. V usage is TRBV12-3 or TRBV12-4 and J usage is TRBJ1-6; a weak D match, TRBD1 (6 bases). This CDR3 has 14 residues. Between the trimmed V and J ends, which lost 2 bases and 7 bases, there was a span of 9 bases. This CDR3 reads CASSLRQGNSPLHF. The CDR3 DNA is TGTGCCAGCAGTTTACGGCAGGGGAATTCACCCCTCCACTTT.

There are many counts of this clonotype. The gene calls are TRBV2 and TRBJ2-7; TRBD2 aligns across 10 bases. Germline trimming cut 4 bases from V and 3 bases from J; bases unmatched to any gene: 6. The CDR3 is 15 amino acids. Germline V CDR1 and CDR2: SNHLY, FYNNEI. CDR3 in amino acids: CASSVRLAGDYEQYF. DNA of the CDR3: TGTGCCAGCAGTGTTCGTCTAGCGGGGGACTACGAGCAGTACTTC.

The chain uses TRBV24-1 and TRBJ2-7, with TRBD2 identical over 11 bases. V gave up 4 bases and J gave up 6 bases; unmatched junction bases: 10. Germline V gives CDR1 KGHDR, CDR2 SFDVKD. This CDR3 has 16 amino acids. This chain's CDR3 is CATSDQTSGKQREQYF. The CDR3 DNA is TGTGCCACCAGTGACCAGACTAGCGGGAAACAACGCGAGCAGTACTTC.

This chain uses TRBV5-1 with TRBJ2-7; 11 bases are shared with TRBD1. After removal of 4 bases from V and 3 bases from J, the junction contained 6 bases not matched to a gene. CDR3 length: 15 amino acids. CDR1 is SGHRS, CDR2 YFSETQ, per germline. CDR3 bases: TGCGCCAGCAGCGCCTCCGGGACAGGGGGCTACGAGCAGTACTTC. Its protein product is CASSASGTGGYEQYF.

This clonotype has just a few counts. The rearrangement joins TRBV6-1 to TRBJ1-5, with D maybe TRBD1 (5 bases). V was pared by 4 bases and J by 9 bases, with 16 bases between. Germline V gene data show CDR1 as MNHNS and CDR2 as SASEGT. The CDR3 is 14 amino acids. The CDR3 DNA reads TGTGCCAGCAGTGCGGGACGCGAACAGCGGCCCCAGCATTTT. Translating gives CASSAGREQRPQHF.

This sequence joins TRBV5-1 and TRBJ1-5, with TRBD1 matching over 9 bases. This CDR3 is built from 16 residues. CDR1 is SGHRS, CDR2 YFSETQ, per germline. Unmatched junction bases numbered 3, after V lost 1 base and J lost 1 base. CDR3 sequence: CASSLTGTGSNQPQHF. The CDR3 DNA sequence: TGCGCCAGCAGCTTGACGGGGACAGGGAGCAATCAGCCCCAGCATTTT.